Listed below are T cell receptor beta chains from one sample, sequenced in a study of blood T cell repertoires in COVID-19. Sequenced by immunoSEQ multiplex PCR; TCRdb stores in-frame clones only, minus some. The table includes about 120,000 clones, 80% to 90% detected once. Sequenced input: peripheral blood. These TCRs come from a man aged 65 to 85 with active or convalescent COVID-19. Both conserved end residues are part of each CDR3. A D gene is named only where the DNA matches it firmly. For some rows the clone size is stated as once, few or many, or as a class when expanded; others skip it.

j_gene,v_gene,abundance,len,d_gene,CDR3nt,CDR3aa
TRBJ1-5,TRBV20-1,once,12,NA,TGCAGTGCTAGTGGGCTCAATCAGCCCCAGCATTTT,CSASGLNQPQHF
TRBJ1-2,TRBV29-1,NA,14,TRBD1,TGCAGCACCCGGGACAGTTCAAAAGGCTATGGCTACACCTTC,CSTRDSSKGYGYTF
TRBJ2-1,TRBV20-1,once,15,TRBD2,TGCAGTGCTAGTGAGGCGACTAGCGCAAACAATGAGCAGTTCTTC,CSASEATSANNEQFF
TRBJ1-3,TRBV30,NA,12,NA,TGTGCCTGGACCCAACAAGGAAACACCATATATTTT,CAWTQQGNTIYF
TRBJ1-1,TRBV3-1/TRBV3-2,NA,17,NA,TGTGCCAGCAGCCAATGGTTGCCCTGGGGCGATAACACTGAAGCTTTCTTT,CASSQWLPWGDNTEAFF
TRBJ1-2,TRBV19,NA,15,TRBD1,TGTGCCAGTAACACGCCGGGACAGGGGGCGGATGGCTACACCTTC,CASNTPGQGADGYTF
TRBJ1-3,TRBV19,NA,15,TRBD1,TGTGCCAGTCTACCGGGACAGGGGGCTGGAAACACCATATATTTT,CASLPGQGAGNTIYF
TRBJ1-2,TRBV28,NA,15,TRBD1,TGTGCCAGCAGAAGGACAGGGGGCCTCAACTATGGCTACACCTTC,CASRRTGGLNYGYTF
TRBJ1-3,TRBV6-6,NA,17,TRBD1,TGTGCCAGCAGTCTTAACCGGGACAGCGATACTGGAAACACCATATATTTT,CASSLNRDSDTGNTIYF
TRBJ1-5,TRBV28,NA,15,NA,TGTGCCAGCAGGAGTCAGGGTCCGAGCAATCAGCCCCAGCATTTT,CASRSQGPSNQPQHF
TRBJ2-1,TRBV15,once,15,TRBD1,TGTGCCACCAGCAGAGGACAGGGGGGCTACAATGAGCAGTTCTTC,CATSRGQGGYNEQFF
TRBJ2-1,TRBV5-1,NA,15,TRBD2,TGCGCCAGCAGCCCACCGCGAGCGGGATACAATGAGCAGTTCTTC,CASSPPRAGYNEQFF
TRBJ2-7,TRBV11-2,NA,16,TRBD2,TGTGCCAGCAGCTTAATGTCTAGCGGCCTGTCCTACGAGCAGTACTTC,CASSLMSSGLSYEQYF
TRBJ2-7,TRBV21-1,NA,18,NA,TGTGCCAGCAGCAAAAGGGTAGCGGGAGGGCCATATTCCCACGAGCAGTACTTC,CASSKRVAGGPYSHEQYF
TRBJ1-3,TRBV2,NA,13,TRBD1,TGTGCCAGCTCGACAGGGGTGGGAAACACCATATATTTT,CASSTGVGNTIYF
TRBJ2-3,TRBV5-1,NA,16,TRBD2,TGCGCCAGCAGCTTGGGGGCTAGCGGGACAACAGATACGCAGTATTTT,CASSLGASGTTDTQYF
TRBJ2-3,TRBV7-2,NA,15,NA,TGTGCCAGCAGCTCCTCGGCTAGTTTCACAGATACGCAGTATTTT,CASSSSASFTDTQYF
TRBJ2-7,TRBV15,few,12,NA,TGTGCCACCAGCAGAGTAGCCAACGAGCAGTACTTC,CATSRVANEQYF
TRBJ1-5,TRBV28,NA,17,NA,TGTGCCAGCAGTTTATATACCGGGGGGGAGAGCAATCAGCCCCAGCATTTT,CASSLYTGGESNQPQHF
TRBJ1-5,TRBV28,NA,16,NA,TGTGCCAGCAGTTTCCTCCTGGGGCAACGCAATCAGCCCCAGCATTTT,CASSFLLGQRNQPQHF
TRBJ1-1,TRBV28,NA,16,TRBD1,TGTGCCAGCAGCAGTCCGGGACAGGGGGCTGGGGCTGAAGCTTTCTTT,CASSSPGQGAGAEAFF
TRBJ1-5,TRBV7-2,NA,12,NA,TGTGCCAGCAGCTTAGACGGGCAGCCCCAGCATTTT,CASSLDGQPQHF
TRBJ1-5,TRBV19,NA,14,NA,TGTGCCAGTAGTGTCCTGGCAGATAATCAGCCCCAGCATTTT,CASSVLADNQPQHF
TRBJ1-4,TRBV28,NA,17,TRBD1,TGTGCCAGCAGTCCGGGACAGGGGACCGGCTTGAATGAAAAACTGTTTTTT,CASSPGQGTGLNEKLFF
TRBJ2-7,TRBV4-1,NA,13,TRBD2,TGCGCCAGCAGCCCCGGACTAGCCTACGAGCAGTACTTC,CASSPGLAYEQYF
TRBJ2-2,TRBV4-1,NA,15,NA,TGCGCCAGCAGCCAAGAGAGGGAGTTGGCCGGGGAGCTGTTTTTT,CASSQERELAGELFF
TRBJ1-1,TRBV12-3/TRBV12-4,NA,13,TRBD1,TGTGCCAGCAACACCGGGACAGGGGAAAAAGCTTTCTTT,CASNTGTGEKAFF
TRBJ1-3,TRBV5-1,NA,14,TRBD1,TGCGCCAGCAGCTTGGGGGGACAGGGAAACACCATATATTTT,CASSLGGQGNTIYF
TRBJ2-2,TRBV5-1,NA,16,TRBD1,TGCGCCAGCAGCCTTCGGGACAGAAGATCCACCGGGGAGCTGTTTTTT,CASSLRDRRSTGELFF
TRBJ1-2,TRBV6-2/TRBV6-3,NA,17,TRBD1,TGTGCCAGCAGCCCTACAGGGGGCGGAAGGAGTTACTATGGCTACACCTTC,CASSPTGGGRSYYGYTF
TRBJ2-1,TRBV2,NA,15,NA,TGTGCCAGCAGTGAATCAAGGGGCTCCTACAATGAGCAGTTCTTC,CASSESRGSYNEQFF
TRBJ1-1,TRBV14,NA,13,NA,TGTGCCAGCAGCCAAGATAGATCCACTGAAGCTTTCTTT,CASSQDRSTEAFF
TRBJ2-7,TRBV5-1,NA,14,TRBD1,TGCGCCAGCTCCCCCGGGACAGAGTTCTACGAGCAGTACTTC,CASSPGTEFYEQYF
TRBJ2-1,TRBV19,NA,19,TRBD2,TGTGCCAGTAGTTCCATGGGGACTAGCGGGAGTCTCTCCTACAATGAGCAGTTCTTC,CASSSMGTSGSLSYNEQFF
TRBJ2-5,TRBV2,NA,12,NA,TGTGCCGCAGGGGTGAAAGGTGGCAGGGAGTACTTC,CAAGVKGGREYF
TRBJ2-7,TRBV5-1,NA,16,TRBD2,TGCGCCAGCAGCTTGGGGTTAGCGGGGCAAGGCTACGAGCAGTACTTC,CASSLGLAGQGYEQYF
TRBJ2-7,TRBV27,NA,15,TRBD2,TGTGCCAGCCGAGCGGGGGGAAAAGGATCCTACGAGCAGTACTTC,CASRAGGKGSYEQYF
TRBJ2-1,TRBV24-1,once,16,NA,TGTGCCACCAGTGACGTGAGGAAGACCTCCTACAATGAGCAGTTCTTC,CATSDVRKTSYNEQFF
TRBJ2-3,TRBV6-4,NA,14,TRBD2,TGTGCCAGCAGTTCGCTAGCGGGAGAAGGGACGCAGTATTTT,CASSSLAGEGTQYF
TRBJ1-2,TRBV7-8,NA,14,NA,TGTGCCAGCAGCTTAGCCCGAGTTAACTATGGCTACACCTTC,CASSLARVNYGYTF
TRBJ2-7,TRBV7-2,NA,15,TRBD2,TGTGCCAGCAGCCATCGCGGGGGAACGTCCTACGAGCAGTACTTC,CASSHRGGTSYEQYF
TRBJ1-4,TRBV29-1,few,14,NA,TGCAGCGTTGAGGGGGGTAACTTTAATGAAAAACTGTTTTTT,CSVEGGNFNEKLFF
TRBJ1-5,TRBV6-7,NA,17,TRBD1,TGTGCCAGCAGTTACTATCCGGACAGGGGTCTGGAACAGCCCCAGCATTTT,CASSYYPDRGLEQPQHF
TRBJ2-7,TRBV18,NA,14,TRBD1,TGTGCCAGCTCACCCGGGACAGGGGGCTACGAGCAGTACTTC,CASSPGTGGYEQYF
TRBJ2-1,TRBV29-1,once,16,TRBD2,TGCAGCGTTGAAGTATGGGAGGGCGGGAGTCTAAATGAGCAGTTCTTC,CSVEVWEGGSLNEQFF
TRBJ1-5,TRBV9,NA,15,TRBD1,TGTGCCAGCAGTCCCCACGGGACAGACAATCAGCCCCAGCATTTT,CASSPHGTDNQPQHF
TRBJ1-1,TRBV5-1,NA,12,TRBD1,TGCGCCAGCAGCTTGGGGACAGGGGCGGCTTTCTTT,CASSLGTGAAFF
TRBJ1-5,TRBV5-1,NA,15,NA,TGCGCCAGCAGCTTGGAAGGGGGGGATGGTCAGCCCCAGCATTTT,CASSLEGGDGQPQHF
TRBJ2-7,TRBV27,once,21,TRBD2,TGTGCCAGCAGTTTATTACTAGCGGGAGGGATAAATATGGAATATGGCGACGAGCAGTACTTC,CASSLLLAGGINMEYGDEQYF
TRBJ1-1,TRBV2,NA,14,NA,TGTGCCAGCAGTGAACCCTCAGGGACAACTGAAGCTTTCTTT,CASSEPSGTTEAFF
TRBJ2-2,TRBV28,NA,16,TRBD1,TGTGCCAGCAGTTCCATCGGGACAGGGGGAGGCGGGGAGCTGTTTTTT,CASSSIGTGGGGELFF
TRBJ2-5,TRBV24-1,once,13,NA,NA,CATSVPGRETQYF
TRBJ1-6,TRBV2,NA,15,TRBD1,TGTGCCAGCAGCCTCGGGACAGGGGGGCTGAGGCCCCTCCACTTT,CASSLGTGGLRPLHF
TRBJ2-3,TRBV28,NA,15,TRBD2,TGTGCCAGCAGCAGACTAGCGGGGGGCACAGATACGCAGTATTTT,CASSRLAGGTDTQYF